Sequencing of this TCR beta chain was carried out in a study of cytomegalovirus exposure and HLA in healthy donors. General study results and limits: Both high specificity and high sensitivity reportedly marked the classifier's diagnosis of cytomegalovirus status. The listing of 160 or so TCR beta chains classed them as cytomegalovirus-associated.

The assay was immunoSEQ multiplex PCR, and TCRdb's table has in-frame clones only and misses some. The repertoire holds about 220,000 clones, with about 86% as singletons. Separate from the approximately 670-subject first cohort was the 120-subject validation cohort, to which the donors belonged. In regard to this clone: Its antigen is not identified.

The CDR3 runs 13 residues. The germline V gene encodes CDR1 MDHEN and CDR2 SYDVKM. V was pared by 3 bases and J by 7 bases, with 12 bases between. This TCR derives from a young woman in good health and CMV-seronegative. The J gene is TRBJ1-2, the V gene TRBV28; TRBD1 might be the D (5 bases). Sample: PBMCs. The CDR3 reads CASSLARAAGYTF. The CDR3 region has the DNA TGTGCCAGCAGTTTGGCCAGGGCGGCTGGCTACACCTTC.